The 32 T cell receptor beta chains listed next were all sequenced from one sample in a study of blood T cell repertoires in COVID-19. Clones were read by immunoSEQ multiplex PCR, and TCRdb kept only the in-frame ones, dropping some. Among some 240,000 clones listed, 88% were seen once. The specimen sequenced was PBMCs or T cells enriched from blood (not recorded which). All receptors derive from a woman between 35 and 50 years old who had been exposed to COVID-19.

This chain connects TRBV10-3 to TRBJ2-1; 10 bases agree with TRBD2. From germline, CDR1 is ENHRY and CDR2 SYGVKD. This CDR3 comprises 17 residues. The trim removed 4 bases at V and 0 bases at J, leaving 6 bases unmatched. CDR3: CAISAASGRGSYNEQFF. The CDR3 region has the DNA TGTGCCATCAGTGCGGCTAGCGGGAGAGGCTCCTACAATGAGCAGTTCTTC.

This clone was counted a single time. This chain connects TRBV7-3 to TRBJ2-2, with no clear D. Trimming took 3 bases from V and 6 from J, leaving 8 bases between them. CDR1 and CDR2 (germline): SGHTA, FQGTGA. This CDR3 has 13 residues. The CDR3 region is CASSFLGSGELFF. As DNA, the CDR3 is TGTGCCAGCAGCTTTTTGGGCTCCGGGGAGCTGTTTTTT. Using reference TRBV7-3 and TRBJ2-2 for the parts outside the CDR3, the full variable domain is GAGVSQTPSNKVTEKGKYVELRCDPISGHTALYWYRQSLGQGPEFLIYFQGTGAADDSGLPNDRFFAVRPEGSVSTLKIQRTERGDSAVYLCASSFLGSGELFFGEGSRLTVL.

In nucleotides, the CDR3 is TGTGCCAGCAGCTTACGGGACAGCAACTATGGCTACACCTTC. Translated: CASSLRDSNYGYTF. The V and J genes are TRBV7-9 and TRBJ1-2; 7 bases match TRBD1. The length of the CDR3 is 14 residues. The junction had 2 bases not matched to a gene; V was cut back by 2 bases and J by 2 bases. Per the germline V gene, CDR1 is SEHNR and CDR2 is FQNEAQ (reference sequence). Filled out from reference TRBV7-9 and TRBJ1-2, the complete variable domain reads DTGVSQNPRHKITKRGQNVTFRCDPISEHNRLYWYRQTLGQGPEFLTYFQNEAQLEKSRLLSDRFSAERPKGSFSTLEIQRTEQGDSAMYLCASSLRDSNYGYTFGSGTRLTVV.

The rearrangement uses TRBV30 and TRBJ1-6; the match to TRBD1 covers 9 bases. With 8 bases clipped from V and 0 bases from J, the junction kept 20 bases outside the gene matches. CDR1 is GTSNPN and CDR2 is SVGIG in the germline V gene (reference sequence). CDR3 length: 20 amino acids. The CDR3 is CAAGGGPGTGTFSYNSPLHF. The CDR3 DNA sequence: TGTGCCGCCGGGGGGGGGCCCGGGACAGGGACTTTCTCCTATAATTCACCCCTCCACTTT.

The CDR3 DNA reads as TGTGCCAGCAGCGACCCATTGGACAGTAACACCGGGGAGCTGTTTTTT. As protein: CASSDPLDSNTGELFF. This chain links TRBV9 with TRBJ2-2; maybe TRBD1 (6 bases). Per the germline V gene, CDR1 is SGDLS and CDR2 is YYNGEE. This CDR3 comprises 16 residues. V lost 3 bases and J 2 bases, leaving 14 bases between the germline ends.

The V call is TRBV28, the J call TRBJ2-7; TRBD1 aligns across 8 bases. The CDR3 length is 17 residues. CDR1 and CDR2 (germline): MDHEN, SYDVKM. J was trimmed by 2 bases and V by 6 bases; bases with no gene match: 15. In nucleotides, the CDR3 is TGTGCCAGCAGCCTGCCCCCGGGACAGGTAATTCCCTACGAGCAGTACTTC. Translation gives CASSLPPGQVIPYEQYF.

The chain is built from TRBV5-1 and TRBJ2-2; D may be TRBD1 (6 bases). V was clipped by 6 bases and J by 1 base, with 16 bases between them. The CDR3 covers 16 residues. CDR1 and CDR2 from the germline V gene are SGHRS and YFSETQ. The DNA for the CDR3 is TGCGCCAGCACCCTCTCCGGGACATTGAACACCGGGGAGCTGTTTTTT. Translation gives CASTLSGTLNTGELFF.

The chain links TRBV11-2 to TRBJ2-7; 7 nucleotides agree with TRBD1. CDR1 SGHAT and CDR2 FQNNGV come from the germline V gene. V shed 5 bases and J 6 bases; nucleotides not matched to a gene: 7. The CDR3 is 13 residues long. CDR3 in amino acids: CASSNDRVGEQYV. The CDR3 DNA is TGTGCCAGCAGCAACGACAGGGTTGGCGAGCAGTACGTC.

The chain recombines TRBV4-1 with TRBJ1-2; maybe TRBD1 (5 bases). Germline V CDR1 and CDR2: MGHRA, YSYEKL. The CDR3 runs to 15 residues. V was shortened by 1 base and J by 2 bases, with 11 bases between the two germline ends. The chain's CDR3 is CASSQGEGANYGYTF. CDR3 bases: TGCGCCAGCAGCCAAGGAGAAGGGGCAAACTATGGCTACACCTTC.

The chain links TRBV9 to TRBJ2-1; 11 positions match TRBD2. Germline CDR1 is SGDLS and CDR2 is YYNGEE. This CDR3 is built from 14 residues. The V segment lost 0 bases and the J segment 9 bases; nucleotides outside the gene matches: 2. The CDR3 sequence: CASSVVAGGSEQFF. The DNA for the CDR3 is TGTGCCAGCAGCGTAGTAGCGGGAGGGAGTGAGCAGTTCTTC.

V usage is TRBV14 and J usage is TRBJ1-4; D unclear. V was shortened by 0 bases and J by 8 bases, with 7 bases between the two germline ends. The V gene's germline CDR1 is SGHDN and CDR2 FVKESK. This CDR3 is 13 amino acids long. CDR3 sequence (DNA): TGTGCCAGCAGCCAAGATGCGGGAGAAAAACTGTTTTTT. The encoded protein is CASSQDAGEKLFF. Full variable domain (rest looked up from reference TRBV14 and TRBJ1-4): EAGVTQFPSHSVIEKGQTVTLRCDPISGHDNLYWYRRVMGKEIKFLLHFVKESKQDESGMPNNRFLAERTGGTYSTLKVQPAELEDSGVYFCASSQDAGEKLFFGSGTQLSVL.

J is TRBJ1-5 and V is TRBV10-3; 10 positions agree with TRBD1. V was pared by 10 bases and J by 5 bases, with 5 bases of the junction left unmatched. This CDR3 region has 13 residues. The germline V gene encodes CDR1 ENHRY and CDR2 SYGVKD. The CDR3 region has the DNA TGTGCCACGGGACAGGGGACGGATCAGCCCCAGCATTTT. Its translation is CATGQGTDQPQHF.

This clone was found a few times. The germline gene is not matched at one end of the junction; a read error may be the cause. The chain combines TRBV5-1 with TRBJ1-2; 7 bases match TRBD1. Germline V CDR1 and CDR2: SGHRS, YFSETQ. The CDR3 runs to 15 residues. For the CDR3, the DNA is TGTGCCAGCGTTCCAAACCCAGGGGGACCCTATGGCTACACCTTC. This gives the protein CASVPNPGGPYGYTF.

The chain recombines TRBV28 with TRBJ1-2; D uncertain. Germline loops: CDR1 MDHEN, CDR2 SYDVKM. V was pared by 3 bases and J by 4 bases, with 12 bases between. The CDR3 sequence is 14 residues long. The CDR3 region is CASSFDTGIYGYTF. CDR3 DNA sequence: TGTGCCAGCAGTTTTGACACGGGGATCTATGGCTACACCTTC.

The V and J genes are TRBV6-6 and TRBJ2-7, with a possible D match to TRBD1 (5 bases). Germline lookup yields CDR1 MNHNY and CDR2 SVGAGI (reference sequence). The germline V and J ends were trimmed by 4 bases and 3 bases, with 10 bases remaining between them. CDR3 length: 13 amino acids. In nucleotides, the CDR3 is TGTGCCAGCAGTTCGGCAGGGATCTACGAGCAGTACGTC. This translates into CASSSAGIYEQYV.

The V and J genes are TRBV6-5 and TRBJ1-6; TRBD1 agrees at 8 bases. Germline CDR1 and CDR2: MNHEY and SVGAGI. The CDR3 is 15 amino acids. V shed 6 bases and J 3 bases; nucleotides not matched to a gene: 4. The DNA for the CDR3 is TGTGCCAGCAGCACCACAGGGGGCTATAATTCACCCCTCCACTTT. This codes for CASSTTGGYNSPLHF.

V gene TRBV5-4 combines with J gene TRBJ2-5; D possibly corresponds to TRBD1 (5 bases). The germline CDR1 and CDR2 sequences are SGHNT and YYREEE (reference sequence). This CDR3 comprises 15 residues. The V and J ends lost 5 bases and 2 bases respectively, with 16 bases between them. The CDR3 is CASSSRVMIQETQYF. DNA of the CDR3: TGTGCCAGCAGTTCCAGGGTAATGATACAAGAGACCCAGTACTTC.

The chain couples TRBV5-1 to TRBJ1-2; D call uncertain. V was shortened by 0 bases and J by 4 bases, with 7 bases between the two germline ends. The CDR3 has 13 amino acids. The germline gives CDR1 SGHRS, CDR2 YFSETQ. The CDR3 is CASSLDSLYGYTF. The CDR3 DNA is TGCGCCAGCAGCTTGGACAGCCTCTATGGCTACACCTTC.

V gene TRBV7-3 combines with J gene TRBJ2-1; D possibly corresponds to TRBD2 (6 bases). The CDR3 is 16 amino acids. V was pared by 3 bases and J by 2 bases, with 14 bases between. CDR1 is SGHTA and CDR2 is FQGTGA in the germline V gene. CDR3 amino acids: CASSLEGGNTYNEQFF. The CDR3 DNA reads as TGTGCCAGCAGCTTGGAGGGCGGTAATACCTACAATGAGCAGTTCTTC.

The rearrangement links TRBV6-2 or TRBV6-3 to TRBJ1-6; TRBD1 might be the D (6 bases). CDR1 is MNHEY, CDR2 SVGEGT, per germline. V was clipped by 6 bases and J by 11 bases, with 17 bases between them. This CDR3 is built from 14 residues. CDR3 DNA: TGTGCCAGCAGCCGGGACACGTATAAAGCACCCCTCCACTTT. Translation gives CASSRDTYKAPLHF.

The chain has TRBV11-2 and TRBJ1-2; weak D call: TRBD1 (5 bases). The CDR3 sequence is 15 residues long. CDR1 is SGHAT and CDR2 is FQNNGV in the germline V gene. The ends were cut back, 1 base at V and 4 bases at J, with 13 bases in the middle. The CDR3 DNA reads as TGTGCCAGCAGCTTAGTTCTGGGGCCGGGCTATGGCTACACCTTC. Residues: CASSLVLGPGYGYTF.

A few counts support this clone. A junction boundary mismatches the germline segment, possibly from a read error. Written as DNA, the CDR3 is TGTGCCAGCAGCTTGGCCTTTCGGACTGGCGACGGCTACACCTTC. Protein sequence: CASSLAFRTGDGYTF. The J gene is TRBJ1-2, the V gene TRBV5-1; D gene ambiguous. Germline assignment: CDR1 SGHRS and CDR2 YFSETQ. The CDR3 is 15 amino acids.

CDR3 sequence reads: CASSRSLGTSGKGGFF. CDR3 in DNA: TGCGCCAGCAGCCGATCCTTAGGGACTAGCGGGAAGGGGGGGTTCTTC. The chain couples TRBV4-3 to TRBJ2-1; TRBD2 agrees at 13 bases. The junction had 15 bases not matched to a gene; V was cut back by 4 bases and J by 15 bases. This CDR3 is built from 16 residues. Germline CDR1 LGHNA, CDR2 YSLEER.

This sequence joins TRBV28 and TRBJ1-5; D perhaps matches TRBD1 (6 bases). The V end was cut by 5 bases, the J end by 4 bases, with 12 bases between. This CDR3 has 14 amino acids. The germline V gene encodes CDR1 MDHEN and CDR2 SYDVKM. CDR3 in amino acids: CASSVDSRNQPQHF. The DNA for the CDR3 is TGTGCCAGCAGTGTGGACAGTCGTAATCAGCCCCAGCATTTT.

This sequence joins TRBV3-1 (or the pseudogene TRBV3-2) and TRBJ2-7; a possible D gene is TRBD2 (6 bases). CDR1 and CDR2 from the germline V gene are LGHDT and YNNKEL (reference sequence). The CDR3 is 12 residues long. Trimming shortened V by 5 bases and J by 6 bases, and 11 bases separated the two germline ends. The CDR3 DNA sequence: TGTGCCAGCAGCGATAGACTAGGCGAGCAGTACTTC. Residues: CASSDRLGEQYF.

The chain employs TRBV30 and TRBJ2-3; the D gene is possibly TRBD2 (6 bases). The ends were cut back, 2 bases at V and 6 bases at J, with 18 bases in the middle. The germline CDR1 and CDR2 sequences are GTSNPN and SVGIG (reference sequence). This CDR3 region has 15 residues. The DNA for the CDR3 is TGTGCCTGGAGTCCACGTGGAGGGTTCTTTGATACGCAGTATTTT. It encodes CAWSPRGGFFDTQYF. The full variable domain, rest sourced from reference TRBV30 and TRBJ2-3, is SQTIHQWPATLVQPVGSPLSLECTVEGTSNPNLYWYRQAAGRGLQLLFYSVGIGQISSEVPQNLSASRPQDRQFILSSKKLLLSDSGFYLCAWSPRGGFFDTQYFGPGTRLTVL.

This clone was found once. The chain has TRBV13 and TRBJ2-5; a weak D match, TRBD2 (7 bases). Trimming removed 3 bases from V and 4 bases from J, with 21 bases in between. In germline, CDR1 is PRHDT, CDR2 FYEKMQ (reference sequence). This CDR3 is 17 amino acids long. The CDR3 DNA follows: TGTGCCAGCAGCTTCTGGCCTCGGTCAGGGGAGGGAGAGACCCAGTACTTC. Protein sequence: CASSFWPRSGEGETQYF.

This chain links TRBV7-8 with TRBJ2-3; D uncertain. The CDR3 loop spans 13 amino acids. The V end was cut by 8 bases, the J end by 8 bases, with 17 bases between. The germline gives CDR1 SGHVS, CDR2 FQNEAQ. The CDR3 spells CASVETKWSTQYF. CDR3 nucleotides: TGTGCCAGCGTTGAAACAAAATGGAGTACGCAGTATTTT.

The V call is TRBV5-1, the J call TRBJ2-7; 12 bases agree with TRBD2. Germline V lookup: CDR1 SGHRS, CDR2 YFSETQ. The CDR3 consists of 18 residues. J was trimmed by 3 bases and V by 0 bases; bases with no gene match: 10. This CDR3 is CASSLDPSGGVTYYEQYF. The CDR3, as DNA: TGCGCCAGCAGCTTGGACCCTAGCGGGGGGGTCACCTACTACGAGCAGTACTTC.

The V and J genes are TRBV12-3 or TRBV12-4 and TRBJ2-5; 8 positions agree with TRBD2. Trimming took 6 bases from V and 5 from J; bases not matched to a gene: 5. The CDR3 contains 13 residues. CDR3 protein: CASRGGGSETQYF. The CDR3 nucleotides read TGTGCCAGCAGGGGCGGGGGGAGTGAGACCCAGTACTTC.

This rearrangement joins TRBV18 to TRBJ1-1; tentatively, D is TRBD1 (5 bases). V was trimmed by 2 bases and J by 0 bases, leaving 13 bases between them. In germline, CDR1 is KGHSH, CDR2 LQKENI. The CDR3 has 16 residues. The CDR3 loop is CASSPTGGRVNTEAFF. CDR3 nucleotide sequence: TGTGCCAGCTCACCAACCGGGGGGAGGGTGAACACTGAAGCTTTCTTT. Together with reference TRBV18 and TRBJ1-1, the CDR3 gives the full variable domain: NAGVMQNPRHLVRRRGQEARLRCSPMKGHSHVYWYRQLPEEGLKFMVYLQKENIIDESGMPKERFSAEFPKEGPSILRIQQVVRGDSAAYFCASSPTGGRVNTEAFFGQGTRLTVV.

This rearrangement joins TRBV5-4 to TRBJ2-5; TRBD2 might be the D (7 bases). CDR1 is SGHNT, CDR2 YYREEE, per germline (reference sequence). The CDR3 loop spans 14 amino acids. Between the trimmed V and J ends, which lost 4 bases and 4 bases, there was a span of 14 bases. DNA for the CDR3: TGTGCCAGCAGCCCTGCGAGGGGGGGAGAGACCCAGTACTTC. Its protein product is CASSPARGGETQYF.